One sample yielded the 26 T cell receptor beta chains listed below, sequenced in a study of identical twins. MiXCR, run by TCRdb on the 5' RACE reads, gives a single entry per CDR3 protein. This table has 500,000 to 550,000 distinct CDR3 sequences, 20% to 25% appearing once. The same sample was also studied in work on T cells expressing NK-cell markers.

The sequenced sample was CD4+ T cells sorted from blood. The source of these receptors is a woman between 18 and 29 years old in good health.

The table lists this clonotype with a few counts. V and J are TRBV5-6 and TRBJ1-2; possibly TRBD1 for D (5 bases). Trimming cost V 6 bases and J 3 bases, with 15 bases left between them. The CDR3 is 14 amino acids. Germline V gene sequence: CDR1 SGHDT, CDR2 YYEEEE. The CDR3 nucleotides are TGTGCCAGCATGGGCCAGGGCCGGGACTATGGCTACACCTTC. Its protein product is CASMGQGRDYGYTF.

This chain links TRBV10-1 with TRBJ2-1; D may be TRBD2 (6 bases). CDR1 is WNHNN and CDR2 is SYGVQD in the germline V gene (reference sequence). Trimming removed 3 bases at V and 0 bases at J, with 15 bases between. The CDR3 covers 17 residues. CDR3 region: CASSDLYGGSSYNEQFF. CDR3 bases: TGCGCCAGCAGTGATCTCTATGGGGGGAGCTCCTACAATGAGCAGTTCTTC.

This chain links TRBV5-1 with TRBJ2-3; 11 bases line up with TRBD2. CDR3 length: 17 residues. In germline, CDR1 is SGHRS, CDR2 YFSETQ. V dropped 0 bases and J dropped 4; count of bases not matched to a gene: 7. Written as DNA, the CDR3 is TGCGCCAGCAGCTTGGGGCTAGCGGGAGGAGGCGCAGATACGCAGTATTTT. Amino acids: CASSLGLAGGGADTQYF. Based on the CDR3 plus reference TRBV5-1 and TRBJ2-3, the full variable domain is KAGVTQTPRYLIKTRGQQVTLSCSPISGHRSVSWYQQTPGQGLQFLFEYFSETQRNKGNFPGRFSGRQFSNSRSEMNVSTLELGDSALYLCASSLGLAGGGADTQYFGPGTRLTVL.

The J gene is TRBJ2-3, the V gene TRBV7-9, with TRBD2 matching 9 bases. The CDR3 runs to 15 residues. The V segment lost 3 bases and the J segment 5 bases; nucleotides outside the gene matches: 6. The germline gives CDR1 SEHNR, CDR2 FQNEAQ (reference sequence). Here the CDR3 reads CASSFWREGEDTQYF. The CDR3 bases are TGTGCCAGCAGCTTTTGGCGGGAGGGGGAAGATACGCAGTATTTT.

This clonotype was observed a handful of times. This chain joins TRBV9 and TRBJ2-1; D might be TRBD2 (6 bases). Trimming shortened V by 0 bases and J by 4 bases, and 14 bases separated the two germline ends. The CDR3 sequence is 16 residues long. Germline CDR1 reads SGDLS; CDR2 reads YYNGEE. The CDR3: CASSVAGEVRYNEQFF. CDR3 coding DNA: TGTGCCAGCAGCGTAGCGGGGGAAGTAAGGTACAATGAGCAGTTCTTC. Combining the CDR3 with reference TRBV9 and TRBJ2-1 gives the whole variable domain DSGVTQTPKHLITATGQRVTLRCSPRSGDLSVYWYQQSLDQGLQFLIQYYNGEERAKGNILERFSAQQFPDLHSELNLSSLELGDSALYFCASSVAGEVRYNEQFFGPGTRLTVL.

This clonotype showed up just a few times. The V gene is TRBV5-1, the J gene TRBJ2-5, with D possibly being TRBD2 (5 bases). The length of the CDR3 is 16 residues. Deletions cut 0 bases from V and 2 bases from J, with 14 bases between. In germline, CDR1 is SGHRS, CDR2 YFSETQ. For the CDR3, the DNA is TGCGCCAGCAGCTTGGTCAGTCCGGACTTGCAAGAGACCCAGTACTTC. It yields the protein CASSLVSPDLQETQYF.

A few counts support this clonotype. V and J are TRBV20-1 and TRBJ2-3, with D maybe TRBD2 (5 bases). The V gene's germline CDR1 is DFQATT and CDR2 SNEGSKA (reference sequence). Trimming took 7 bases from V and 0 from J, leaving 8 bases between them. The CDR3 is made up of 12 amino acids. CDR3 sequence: CSVPGSTDTQYF. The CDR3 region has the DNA TGCAGTGTCCCGGGGAGCACAGATACGCAGTATTTT.

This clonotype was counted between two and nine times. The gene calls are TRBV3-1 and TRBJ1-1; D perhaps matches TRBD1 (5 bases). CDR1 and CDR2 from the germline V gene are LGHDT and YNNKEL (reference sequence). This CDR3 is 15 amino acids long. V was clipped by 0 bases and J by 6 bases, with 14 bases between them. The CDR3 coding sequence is TGTGCCAGCAGCCAAGATGATTCCAGGGAGGCTGAAGCTTTCTTT. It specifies CASSQDDSREAEAFF.

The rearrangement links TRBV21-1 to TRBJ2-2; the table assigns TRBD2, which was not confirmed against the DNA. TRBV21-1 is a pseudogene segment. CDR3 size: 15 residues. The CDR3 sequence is CASTPPEHNTGELFF. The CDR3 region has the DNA TGTGCCAGCACCCCTCCGGAGCACAACACCGGGGAGCTGTTTTTT.

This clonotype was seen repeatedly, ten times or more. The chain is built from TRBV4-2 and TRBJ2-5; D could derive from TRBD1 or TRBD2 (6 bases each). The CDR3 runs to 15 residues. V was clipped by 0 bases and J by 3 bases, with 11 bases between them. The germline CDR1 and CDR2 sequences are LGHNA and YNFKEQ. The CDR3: CASSQDGRGEETQYF. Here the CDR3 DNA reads TGTGCCAGCAGCCAAGATGGAAGGGGGGAAGAGACCCAGTACTTC.

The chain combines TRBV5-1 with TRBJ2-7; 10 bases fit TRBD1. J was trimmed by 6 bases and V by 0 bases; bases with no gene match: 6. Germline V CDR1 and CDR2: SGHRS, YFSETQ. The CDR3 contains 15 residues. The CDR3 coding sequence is TGCGCCAGCAGCTTGGTAGGGACAGGGGACACCGAGCAGTACTTC. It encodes CASSLVGTGDTEQYF.

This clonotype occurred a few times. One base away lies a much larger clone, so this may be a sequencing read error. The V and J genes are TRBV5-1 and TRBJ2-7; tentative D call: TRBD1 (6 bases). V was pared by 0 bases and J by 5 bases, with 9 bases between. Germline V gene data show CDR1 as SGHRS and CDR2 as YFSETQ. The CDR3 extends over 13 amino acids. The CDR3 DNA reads TGCGCCAGCAGCTTGGACAGGGCCGACGAGCAGTACTTC. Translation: CASSLDRADEQYF. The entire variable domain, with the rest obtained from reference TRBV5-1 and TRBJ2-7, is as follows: KAGVTQTPRYLIKTRGQQVTLSCSPISGHRSVSWYQQTPGQGLQFLFEYFSETQRNKGNFPGRFSGRQFSNSRSEMNVSTLELGDSALYLCASSLDRADEQYFGPGTRLTVT.

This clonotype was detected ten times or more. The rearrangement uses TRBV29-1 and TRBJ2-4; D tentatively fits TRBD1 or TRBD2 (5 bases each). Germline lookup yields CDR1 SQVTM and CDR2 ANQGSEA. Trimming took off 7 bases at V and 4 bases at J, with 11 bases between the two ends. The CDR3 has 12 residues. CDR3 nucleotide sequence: TGCAGCGCTGGGGACGGAAAAAACATTCAGTACTTC. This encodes CSAGDGKNIQYF. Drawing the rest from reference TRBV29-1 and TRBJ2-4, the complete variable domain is SAVISQKPSRDICQRGTSLTIQCQVDSQVTMMFWYRQQPGQSLTLIATANQGSEATYESGFVIDKFPISRPNLTFSTLTVSNMSPEDSSIYLCSAGDGKNIQYFGAGTRLSVL.

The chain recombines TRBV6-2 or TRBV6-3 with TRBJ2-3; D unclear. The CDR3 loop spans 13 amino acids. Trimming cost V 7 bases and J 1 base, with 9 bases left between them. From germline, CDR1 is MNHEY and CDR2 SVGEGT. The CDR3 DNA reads TGTGCCAGCACTCCGGAAGGCACAGATACGCAGTATTTT. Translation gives CASTPEGTDTQYF.

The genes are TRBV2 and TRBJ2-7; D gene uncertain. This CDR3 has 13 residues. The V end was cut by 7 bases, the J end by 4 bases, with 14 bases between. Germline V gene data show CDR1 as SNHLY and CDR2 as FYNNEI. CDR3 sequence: CASKETLLYEQYF. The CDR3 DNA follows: TGTGCCAGCAAGGAGACCCTCCTTTACGAGCAGTACTTC. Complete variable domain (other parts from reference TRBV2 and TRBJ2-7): EPEVTQTPSHQVTQMGQEVILRCVPISNHLYFYWYRQILGQKVEFLVSFYNNEISEKSEIFDDQFSVERPDGSNFTLKIRSTKLEDSAMYFCASKETLLYEQYFGPGTRLTVT.

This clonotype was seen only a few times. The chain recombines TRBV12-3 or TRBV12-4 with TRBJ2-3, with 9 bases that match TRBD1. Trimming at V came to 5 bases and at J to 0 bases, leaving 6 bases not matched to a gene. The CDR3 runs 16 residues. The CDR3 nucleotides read TGTGCCAGCAGTCGGGACAGGGCTATTAGCACAGATACGCAGTATTTT. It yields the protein CASSRDRAISTDTQYF.

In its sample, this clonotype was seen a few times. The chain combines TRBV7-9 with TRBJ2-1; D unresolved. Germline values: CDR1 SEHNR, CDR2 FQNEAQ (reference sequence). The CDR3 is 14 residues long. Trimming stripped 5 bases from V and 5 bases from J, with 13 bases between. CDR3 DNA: TGTGCCAGCAGCCCGACGGTAAGGGACAATGAGCAGTTCTTC. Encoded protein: CASSPTVRDNEQFF.

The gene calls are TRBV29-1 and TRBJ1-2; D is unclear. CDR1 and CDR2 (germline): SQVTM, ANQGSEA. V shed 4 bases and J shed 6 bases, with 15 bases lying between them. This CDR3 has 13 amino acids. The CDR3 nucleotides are TGCAGCGTTGGTCGGCTCACCCAGGATGGCTACACCTTC. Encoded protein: CSVGRLTQDGYTF.

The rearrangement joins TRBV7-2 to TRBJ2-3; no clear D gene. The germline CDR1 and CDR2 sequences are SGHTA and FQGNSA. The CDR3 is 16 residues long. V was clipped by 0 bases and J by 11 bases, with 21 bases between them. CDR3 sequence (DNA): TGTGCCAGCAGCTTAGCCAGGAGAATAGTTGGGTCCGGGCAGTATTTT. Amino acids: CASSLARRIVGSGQYF.

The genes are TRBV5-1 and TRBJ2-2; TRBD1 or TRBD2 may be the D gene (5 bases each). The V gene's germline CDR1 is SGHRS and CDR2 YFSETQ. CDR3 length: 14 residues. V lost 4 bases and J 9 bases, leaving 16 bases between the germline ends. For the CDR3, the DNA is TGCGCCAGCAGCCCCGCAGGTTGGGACCGGGAGCTGTTTTTT. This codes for CASSPAGWDRELFF.

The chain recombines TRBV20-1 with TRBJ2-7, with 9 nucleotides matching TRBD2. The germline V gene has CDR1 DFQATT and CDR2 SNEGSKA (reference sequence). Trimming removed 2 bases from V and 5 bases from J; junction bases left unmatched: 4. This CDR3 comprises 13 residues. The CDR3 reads CSARLAGLDEQYF. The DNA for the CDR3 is TGCAGTGCTAGACTAGCGGGGCTCGACGAGCAGTACTTC.

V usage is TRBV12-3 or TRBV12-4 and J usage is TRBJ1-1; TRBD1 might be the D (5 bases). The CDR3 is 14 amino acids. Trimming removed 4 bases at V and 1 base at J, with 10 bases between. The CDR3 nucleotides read TGTGCCAGCAGTTCTGGGGGAAGGAACACTGAAGCTTTCTTT. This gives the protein CASSSGGRNTEAFF.

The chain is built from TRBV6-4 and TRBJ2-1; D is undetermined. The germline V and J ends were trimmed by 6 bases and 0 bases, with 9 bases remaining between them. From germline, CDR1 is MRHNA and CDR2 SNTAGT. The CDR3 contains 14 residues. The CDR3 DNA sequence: TGTGCCAGCAGACCCTTCAGCTCCTACAATGAGCAGTTCTTC. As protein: CASRPFSSYNEQFF.

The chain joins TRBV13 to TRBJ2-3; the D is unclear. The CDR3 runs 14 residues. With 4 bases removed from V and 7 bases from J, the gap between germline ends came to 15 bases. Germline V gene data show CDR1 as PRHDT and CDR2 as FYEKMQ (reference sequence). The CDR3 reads CASSSLTESYTQYF. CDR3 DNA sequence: TGTGCCAGCAGCTCCCTCACCGAATCATATACGCAGTATTTT.

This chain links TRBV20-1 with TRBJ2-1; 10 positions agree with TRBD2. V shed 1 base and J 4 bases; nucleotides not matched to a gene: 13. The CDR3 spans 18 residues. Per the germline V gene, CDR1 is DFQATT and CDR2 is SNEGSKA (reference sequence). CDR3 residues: CSARAWGDGTSVYNEQFF. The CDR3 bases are TGCAGTGCTAGAGCCTGGGGAGACGGGACTAGCGTTTACAATGAGCAGTTCTTC.

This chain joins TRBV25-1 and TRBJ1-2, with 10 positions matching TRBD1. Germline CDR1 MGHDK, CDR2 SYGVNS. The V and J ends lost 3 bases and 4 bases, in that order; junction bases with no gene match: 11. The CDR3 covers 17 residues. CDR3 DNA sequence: TGTGCCAGCAGTGATCGGGACAGGGGTTACATGTTCTATGGCTACACCTTC. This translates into CASSDRDRGYMFYGYTF.